This T cell receptor beta chain was sequenced during a study of blood T cell repertoires in COVID-19. For the study at large: Some COVID-19 samples were acute and others convalescent; all came from the United States, Italy and Spain. T cells, B-cell-depleted T cells, or PBMCs provided the cDNA or gDNA that served as material.

The authors' processing: Amplifying reference gene primers gave estimates of nucleated cell counts. Some clones are missing from TCRdb's copy, which holds only in-frame ones; the method was immunoSEQ multiplex PCR. V and J calls and clone size are those listed in that table; D and trimming were worked out from the DNA. This repertoire shows about 220,000 clones, approximately 88% found once; its top ten account for roughly 2.5%. V was clipped by 2 bases and J by 1 base; unmatched bases: 4. The CDR3 loop spans 15 amino acids. Germline-derived CDR1 and CDR2 are MNHEY and SVGEGT. Participants were aged about 18 to 100 years from about two dozen US areas.

The genes are TRBV6-2 or TRBV6-3 and TRBJ1-1; TRBD1 aligns across 7 bases. This clonotype was obtained from a woman in her 40s with acute COVID-19. Source material: PBMCs or T cells enriched from blood (not recorded which). CDR3 region: CASSYPYRGNTEAFF. In DNA form, the CDR3 reads TGTGCCAGCAGTTACCCTTACAGGGGGAACACTGAAGCTTTCTTT.